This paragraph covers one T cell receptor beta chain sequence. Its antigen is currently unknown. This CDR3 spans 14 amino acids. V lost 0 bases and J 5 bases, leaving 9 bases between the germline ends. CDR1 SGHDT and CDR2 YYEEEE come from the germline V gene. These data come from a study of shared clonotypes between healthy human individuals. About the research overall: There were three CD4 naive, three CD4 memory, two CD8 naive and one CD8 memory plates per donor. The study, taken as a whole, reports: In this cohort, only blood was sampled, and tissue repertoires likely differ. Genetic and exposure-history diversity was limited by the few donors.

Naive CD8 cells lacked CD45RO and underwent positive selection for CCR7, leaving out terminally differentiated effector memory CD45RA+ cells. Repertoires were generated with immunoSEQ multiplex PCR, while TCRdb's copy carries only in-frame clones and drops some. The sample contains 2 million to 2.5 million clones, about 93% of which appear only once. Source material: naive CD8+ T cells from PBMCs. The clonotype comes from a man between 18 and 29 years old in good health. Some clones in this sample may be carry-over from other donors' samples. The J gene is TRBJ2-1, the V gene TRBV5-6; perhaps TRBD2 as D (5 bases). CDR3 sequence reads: CASSLGSGDNEQFF. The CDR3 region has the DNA TGTGCCAGCAGCTTGGGGTCCGGGGACAATGAGCAGTTCTTC.